A single sample gave rise to the 2 T cell receptor beta chains below, sequenced in a study of blood T cells in healthy people across ages (dated by TCRdb to 2013 to 2016). The library was prepared using 5' RACE. Instrument on record: Illumina HiSeq 2500. A second PCR of 7 to 11 cycles was performed with a sample-barcoded 5' primer and a J-beta primer mix. Using fastp at Q25 and MiXCR, TCRdb reprocessed the public reads and kept productive beta chains. For every CDR3 protein sequence, its rows merge into one entry that carries the most common genes and DNA. In all, the sample holds hundreds of thousands of distinct CDR3 sequences, and 24% of those were seen once. The leading ten clones occupy around 10% of the sample. The sample was also reused in another study, on T cells of mothers and their children.

The sample comprised blood. These receptors were taken from a boy between 10 and 17 years old in good health.

This clonotype was counted a few times. The chain joins TRBV7-2 to TRBJ2-5, with TRBD2 identical over 7 bases. V trimming: 1 base; J trimming: 7 bases; junction bases outside the gene matches: 12. Looked up from germline, CDR1 is SGHTA and CDR2 is FQGNSA. The CDR3 is made up of 16 amino acids. The CDR3: CASSLEIGLGMATQYF. The CDR3 DNA follows: TGTGCCAGCAGCTTAGAGATTGGACTAGGAATGGCGACCCAGTACTTC. Full variable domain (remainder filled in from reference TRBV7-2 and TRBJ2-5): GAGVSQSPSNKVTEKGKDVELRCDPISGHTALYWYRQSLGQGLEFLIYFQGNSAPDKSGLPSDRFSAERTGGSVSTLTIQRTQQEDSAVYLCASSLEIGLGMATQYFGPGTRLLVL.

This clonotype appeared a few times. The V gene is TRBV3-1, the J gene TRBJ1-3, with TRBD1 matching 7 bases. Germline V gives CDR1 LGHDT, CDR2 YNNKEL (reference sequence). The CDR3 has 16 amino acids. V lost 1 base and J lost 1; bases outside the gene matches: 4. The CDR3 protein is CASSQGGGTSGNTIYF. The CDR3 DNA sequence: TGTGCCAGCAGCCAAGGAGGGGGCACGTCTGGAAACACCATATATTTT.